The rows below give T cell receptor beta chains drawn from one sample of a study of cytomegalovirus exposure and HLA in healthy donors. Sequencing used immunoSEQ multiplex PCR; TCRdb keeps in-frame clones, though not all of them. The sample yields more than 140,000 clones, almost 85% seen once. Sample: PBMCs. The receptors originated from a man aged 18 to 29 in good health and CMV-seropositive. CDR3s include the opening cysteine and the closing phenylalanine or tryptophan. A D gene is named only where the DNA matches it firmly. Some rows mark clone size as missing; the rest say once, few, many or name a class of expanded clone.

d_gene,abundance,v_gene,j_gene,CDR3nt,CDR3aa
TRBD2,.,TRBV7-6,TRBJ2-7,TGTGCCAGCAGCTTAGGGGGGGGTTACGAGCAGTACTTC,CASSLGGGYEQYF
.,.,TRBV30,TRBJ2-3,TGTGCCTGGAGTGTGGGGGCAAGGACAGATACGCAGTATTTT,CAWSVGARTDTQYF
.,once,TRBV11-1,TRBJ2-1,TGTGCCAGCAGCTTAACGAGCTCCTACAATGAGCAGTTCTTC,CASSLTSSYNEQFF
TRBD1,.,TRBV5-1,TRBJ1-4,TGCGCCAGCAGCCGGGACAGGGGTAGGGAAAAACTGTTTTTT,CASSRDRGREKLFF
.,.,TRBV13,TRBJ2-7,TGTGCCAGCAGCCTAAATCTCGGGGATATCTCCTACGAGCAGTACTTC,CASSLNLGDISYEQYF
.,.,TRBV29-1,TRBJ2-2,TGCAGCGTTGAAAGGAGGGGGCAAACCGGGGAGCTGTTTTTT,CSVERRGQTGELFF
.,few,TRBV6-6,TRBJ2-5,TGTGCCAGCAGTCAGACAGAGCAAGAGACCCAGTACTTC,CASSQTEQETQYF
.,.,TRBV10-1,TRBJ2-5,TGCGCCAGCAGTGTATCCGACGCGGGGACCCAGTACTTC,CASSVSDAGTQYF
.,few,TRBV14,TRBJ2-1,TGTGCCAGCAGGGACGGGAGAGGTTACAATGAGCAGTTCTTC,CASRDGRGYNEQFF
.,.,TRBV9,TRBJ2-3,TGTGCCAGCAGCGTAGCTGGGGACTCCACAGATACGCAGTATTTT,CASSVAGDSTDTQYF
TRBD1,few,TRBV6-6,TRBJ1-2,TGTGCCAGCACCAGAGACAGGGCAGGCTACACCTTC,CASTRDRAGYTF
TRBD2,.,TRBV29-1,TRBJ2-7,TGCAGCGTTGAAGAGTCTAGCGGGGGAATCTACGAGCAGTACTTC,CSVEESSGGIYEQYF
.,.,TRBV4-1,TRBJ2-3,TGCGCCAGCACCCAAGGGCTGCCCACAGATACGCAGTATTTT,CASTQGLPTDTQYF
.,.,TRBV19,TRBJ2-5,TGTGCCAGTAGTCACCGGGCTCTAGGGGGAGAGACCCAGTACTTC,CASSHRALGGETQYF
.,.,TRBV5-4,TRBJ2-1,TGTGCCAGCAGCTTGCCGTCCAATGAGCAGTTCTTC,CASSLPSNEQFF
.,.,TRBV6-6,TRBJ2-5,TGTGCCAGCAGTTCCCACGGGTACAGGGGAGGTGAGACCCAGTACTTC,CASSSHGYRGGETQYF
TRBD2,.,TRBV18,TRBJ2-7,TGTGCCAGCTCACCACCGCGGGGGGGATTGGACGAGCAGTACTTC,CASSPPRGGLDEQYF
TRBD2,.,TRBV5-1,TRBJ2-7,TGCGCCAGCAGCATCGGGACTAGCGGCTACGAGCAGTACTTC,CASSIGTSGYEQYF
.,.,TRBV12-5,TRBJ2-5,TGTGCTAGTGGTTTGGTGGAAGGGGGAAAGACCCAGTACTTC,CASGLVEGGKTQYF
.,.,TRBV19,TRBJ2-2,TGTGCCAGTAGTCGGGGGAGAACCGGGGAGCTGTTTTTT,CASSRGRTGELFF
TRBD1,few,TRBV28,TRBJ2-5,TGTGCCAGCAGTTTTATAGGGGGCGGAGAGACCCAGTACTTC,CASSFIGGGETQYF
TRBD1,few,TRBV28,TRBJ1-2,TGTGCCAGCAGTCTTCCCACAGGGGGCGAGTATGGCTACACCTTC,CASSLPTGGEYGYTF
TRBD2,.,TRBV5-1,TRBJ2-7,TGCGCCAGCAGGACGGGAGGGACCTACGAGCAGTACTTC,CASRTGGTYEQYF
TRBD1,.,TRBV27,TRBJ2-7,TGTGCCAGCAGTTTAAGGGACAGGGTCTACGAGCAGTACTTC,CASSLRDRVYEQYF
TRBD1,.,TRBV23-1,TRBJ2-7,TGCGCCAGCAGTCGCGTAGGGGACAGTACCTACGAGCAGTACTTC,CASSRVGDSTYEQYF
.,.,TRBV6-1,TRBJ1-2,TGTGCCAGCAGTGAGAGAGGGGGCTATGGCTACACCTTC,CASSERGGYGYTF
.,.,TRBV10-1,TRBJ2-7,TGCGCCAGCGGTACTAGCAGGAGCTACGAGCAGTACTTC,CASGTSRSYEQYF
TRBD1,.,TRBV18,TRBJ1-1,TGTGCCAGCTCACCAAACAGGGGCACTGAAGCTTTCTTT,CASSPNRGTEAFF
.,once,TRBV27,TRBJ2-7,TGTGCCAGCAGTTTATATAGCCATTTCGGCGAGCAGTACTTC,CASSLYSHFGEQYF
.,.,TRBV2,TRBJ2-1,TGTGCCAGCAGTGAAGAACTCCGTAATGAGCAGTTCTTC,CASSEELRNEQFF
.,.,TRBV7-9,TRBJ1-1,TGTGCCAGCAGCTTACGTGACACTGAAGCTTTCTTT,CASSLRDTEAFF
.,.,TRBV9,TRBJ2-5,TGTGCCAGCAGCGTAATTGCAGGGTCCGAGACCCAGTACTTC,CASSVIAGSETQYF
.,.,TRBV2,TRBJ2-5,TGTGCCAGCAGTCCTGCCGATAGCCCTTCCCTGTACCAAGAGACCCAGTACTTC,CASSPADSPSLYQETQYF
.,.,TRBV10-3,TRBJ2-2,TGTGCCATCAGAGCGACAGCCTCGAACACCGGGGAGCTGTTTTTT,CAIRATASNTGELFF
TRBD1,.,TRBV28,TRBJ1-4,TGTGCCAGCAGCAAGGGGGCGACTAATGAAAAACTGTTTTTT,CASSKGATNEKLFF
TRBD1,few,TRBV25-1,TRBJ1-6,TGTGCCAGCAGTGAATCAGGGACAGGGGATTCACCCCTCCACTTT,CASSESGTGDSPLHF
.,.,TRBV27,TRBJ1-5,TGTGCCAGCAGTTTATCGGGGCAGGAAACTTATAGCAATCAGCCCCAGCATTTT,CASSLSGQETYSNQPQHF
TRBD2,.,TRBV4-1,TRBJ2-5,TGCGCCAGCAGCCAAGGAAAAGCGGGAGGGTGGGAGACCCAGTACTTC,CASSQGKAGGWETQYF
.,once,TRBV7-7,TRBJ2-5,TGTGCTAGCAGCCCCGAGGGCCTAGGGTACCAAGAGACCCAGTACTTC,CASSPEGLGYQETQYF
.,.,TRBV29-1,TRBJ1-4,TGCAGCGTTGAATGGCAGGGTGTTGAAAAACTGTTTTTT,CSVEWQGVEKLFF
TRBD2,few,TRBV27,TRBJ2-1,TGTGCCAGCAGTCCAAGACTAGCGGGAGGTAATGAGCAGTTCTTC,CASSPRLAGGNEQFF
TRBD2,.,TRBV10-3,TRBJ2-7,TGTGCCATCAACCGAGCGGGAGCCCCGAACGAGCAGTACTTC,CAINRAGAPNEQYF
TRBD1,once,TRBV2,TRBJ1-1,TGTGCCAGCAGAAACGACAGGGGGGCGACTGAAGCTTTCTTT,CASRNDRGATEAFF